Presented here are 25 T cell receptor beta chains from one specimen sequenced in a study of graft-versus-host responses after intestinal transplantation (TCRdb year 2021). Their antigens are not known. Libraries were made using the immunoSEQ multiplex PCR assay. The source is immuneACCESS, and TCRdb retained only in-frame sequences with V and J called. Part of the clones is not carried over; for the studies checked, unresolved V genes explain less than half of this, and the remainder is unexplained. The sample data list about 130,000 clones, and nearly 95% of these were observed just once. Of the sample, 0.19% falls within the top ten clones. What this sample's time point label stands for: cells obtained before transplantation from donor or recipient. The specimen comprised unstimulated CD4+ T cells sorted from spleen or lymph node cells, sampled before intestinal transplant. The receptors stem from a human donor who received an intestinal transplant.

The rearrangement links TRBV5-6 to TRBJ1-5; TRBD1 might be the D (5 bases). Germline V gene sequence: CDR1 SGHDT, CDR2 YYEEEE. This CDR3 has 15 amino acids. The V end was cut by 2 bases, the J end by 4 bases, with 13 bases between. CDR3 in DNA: TGTGCCAGCAGCTTTTCAGGGTTGGGAAATCAGCCCCAGCATTTT. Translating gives CASSFSGLGNQPQHF.

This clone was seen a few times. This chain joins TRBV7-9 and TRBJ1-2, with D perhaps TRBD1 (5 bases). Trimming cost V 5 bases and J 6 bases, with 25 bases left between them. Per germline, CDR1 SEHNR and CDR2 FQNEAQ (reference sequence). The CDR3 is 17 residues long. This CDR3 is CASSANPRTFGGHGYTF. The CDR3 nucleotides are TGTGCCAGCAGCGCAAACCCAAGAACGTTTGGGGGTCATGGCTACACCTTC.

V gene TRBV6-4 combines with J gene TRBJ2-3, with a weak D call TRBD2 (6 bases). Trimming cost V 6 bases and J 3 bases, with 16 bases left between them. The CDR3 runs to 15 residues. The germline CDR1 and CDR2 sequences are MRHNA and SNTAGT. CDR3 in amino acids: CASRQDAGRTDTQYF. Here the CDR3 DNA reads TGTGCCAGCAGGCAGGATGCGGGAAGAACAGATACGCAGTATTTT.

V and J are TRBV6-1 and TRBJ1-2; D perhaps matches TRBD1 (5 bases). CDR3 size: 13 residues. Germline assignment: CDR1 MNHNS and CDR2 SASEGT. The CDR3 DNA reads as TGTGCTAATGGGGCAGGGTCTCCCTATGGCTACACCTTC. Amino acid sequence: CANGAGSPYGYTF.

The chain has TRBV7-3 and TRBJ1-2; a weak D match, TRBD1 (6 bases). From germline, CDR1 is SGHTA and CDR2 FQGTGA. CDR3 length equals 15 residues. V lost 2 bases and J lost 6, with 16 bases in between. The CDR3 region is CASSLGVGAGNGYTF. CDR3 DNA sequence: TGTGCCAGCAGCTTAGGTGTGGGGGCAGGGAATGGCTACACCTTC. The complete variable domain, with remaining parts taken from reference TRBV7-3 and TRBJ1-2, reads GAGVSQTPSNKVTEKGKYVELRCDPISGHTALYWYRQSLGQGPEFLIYFQGTGAADDSGLPNDRFFAVRPEGSVSTLKIQRTERGDSAVYLCASSLGVGAGNGYTFGSGTRLTVV.

CDR3 nucleotide sequence: TGTGCCAGCACTCCGGGACAGCCCTATGAAAAACTGTTTTTT. It codes for CASTPGQPYEKLFF. The V gene is TRBV6-5, the J gene TRBJ1-4, with TRBD1 matching over 7 bases. The J segment lost 6 bases and the V segment lost 7 bases, leaving 8 bases of the junction unmatched. CDR1 MNHEY and CDR2 SVGAGI come from the germline V gene. The CDR3 contains 14 residues.

CDR3 DNA: TGTGCCAGCACCACTGTATGGGGGGCAGGGGAAAAACTGTTTTTT. Amino acid sequence: CASTTVWGAGEKLFF. The V and J genes are TRBV28 and TRBJ1-4; tentative D call: TRBD1 (6 bases). CDR3 length: 15 residues. Germline assignment: CDR1 MDHEN and CDR2 SYDVKM. Trimming removed 7 bases at V and 8 bases at J, with 20 bases between.

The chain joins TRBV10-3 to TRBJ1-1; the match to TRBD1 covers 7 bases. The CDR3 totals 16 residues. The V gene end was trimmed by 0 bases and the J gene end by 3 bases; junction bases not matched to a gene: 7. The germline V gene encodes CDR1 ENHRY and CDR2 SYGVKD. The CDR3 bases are TGTGCCATCAGTGAGTCTAGGGGGCCCCTGGACACTGAAGCTTTCTTT. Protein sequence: CAISESRGPLDTEAFF.

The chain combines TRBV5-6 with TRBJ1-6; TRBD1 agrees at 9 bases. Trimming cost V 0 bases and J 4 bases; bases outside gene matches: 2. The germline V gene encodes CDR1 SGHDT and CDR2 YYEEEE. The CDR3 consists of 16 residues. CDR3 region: CASSLGGQGYNSPLHF. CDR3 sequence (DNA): TGTGCCAGCAGCTTGGGGGGACAGGGTTATAATTCACCCCTCCACTTT.

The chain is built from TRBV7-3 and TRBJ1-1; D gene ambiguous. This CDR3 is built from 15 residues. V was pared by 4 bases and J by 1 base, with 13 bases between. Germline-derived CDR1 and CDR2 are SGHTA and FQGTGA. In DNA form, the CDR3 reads TGTGCCAGCAGCTCCCATGGACCGGGGAACACTGAAGCTTTCTTT. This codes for CASSSHGPGNTEAFF.

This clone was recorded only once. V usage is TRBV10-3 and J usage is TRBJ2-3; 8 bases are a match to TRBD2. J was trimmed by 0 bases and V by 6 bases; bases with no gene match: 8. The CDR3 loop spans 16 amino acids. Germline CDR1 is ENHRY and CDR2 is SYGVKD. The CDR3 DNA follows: TGTGCCATCAGCCTAGCGGGTGATGCTAGCACAGATACGCAGTATTTT. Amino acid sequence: CAISLAGDASTDTQYF.

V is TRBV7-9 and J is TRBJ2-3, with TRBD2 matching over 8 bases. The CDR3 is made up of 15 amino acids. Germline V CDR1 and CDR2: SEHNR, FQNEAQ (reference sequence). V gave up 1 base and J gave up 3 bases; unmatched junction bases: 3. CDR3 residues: CASSLVQRETDTQYF. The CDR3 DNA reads TGTGCCAGCAGCTTAGTACAGCGGGAGACAGATACGCAGTATTTT. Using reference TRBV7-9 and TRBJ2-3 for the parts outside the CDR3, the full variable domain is DTGVSQNPRHKITKRGQNVTFRCDPISEHNRLYWYRQTLGQGPEFLTYFQNEAQLEKSRLLSDRFSAERPKGSFSTLEIQRTEQGDSAMYLCASSLVQRETDTQYFGPGTRLTVL.

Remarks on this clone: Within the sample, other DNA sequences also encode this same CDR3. CDR3 DNA sequence: TGTGCCTGGAGTGTAGGCGGGACAGATACGCAGTATTTT. As protein: CAWSVGGTDTQYF. The chain carries TRBV30 and TRBJ2-3; tentatively, D is TRBD2 (5 bases). CDR1 GTSNPN and CDR2 SVGIG come from the germline V gene (reference sequence). The CDR3 runs to 13 residues. V shed 0 bases and J shed 3 bases, with 7 bases lying between them.

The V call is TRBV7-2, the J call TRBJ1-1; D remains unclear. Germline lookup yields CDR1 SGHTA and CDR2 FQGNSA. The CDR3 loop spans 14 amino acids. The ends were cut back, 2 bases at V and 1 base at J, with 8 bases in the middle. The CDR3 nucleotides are TGTGCCAGCAGCTTATTCTGGGGGAACACTGAAGCTTTCTTT. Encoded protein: CASSLFWGNTEAFF.

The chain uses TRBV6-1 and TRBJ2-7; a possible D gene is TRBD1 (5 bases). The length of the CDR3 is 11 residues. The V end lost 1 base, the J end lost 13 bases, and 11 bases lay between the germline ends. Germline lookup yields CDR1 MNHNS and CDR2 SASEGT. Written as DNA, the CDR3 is TGTGCCAGCAGTGAAGACAGGATTCCTTACTTC. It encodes CASSEDRIPYF.

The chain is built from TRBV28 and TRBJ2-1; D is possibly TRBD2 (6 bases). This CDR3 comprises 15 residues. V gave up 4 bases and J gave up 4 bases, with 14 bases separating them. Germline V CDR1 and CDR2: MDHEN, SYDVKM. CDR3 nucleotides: TGTGCCAGCAGTTCGGCCGGGACTTCGTACAATGAGCAGTTCTTC. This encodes CASSSAGTSYNEQFF.

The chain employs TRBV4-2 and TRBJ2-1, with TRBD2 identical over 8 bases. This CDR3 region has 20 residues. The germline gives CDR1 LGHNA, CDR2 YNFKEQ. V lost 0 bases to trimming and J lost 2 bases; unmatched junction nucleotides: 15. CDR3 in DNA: TGTGCCAGCAGCCAAGATACGGGGGGGAGGGGTCGGGACCCCTACAATGAGCAGTTCTTC. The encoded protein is CASSQDTGGRGRDPYNEQFF.

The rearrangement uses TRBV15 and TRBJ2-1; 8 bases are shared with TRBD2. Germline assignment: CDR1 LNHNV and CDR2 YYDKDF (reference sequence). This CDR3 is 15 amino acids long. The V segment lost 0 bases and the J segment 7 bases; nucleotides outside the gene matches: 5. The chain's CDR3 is CATSRESGSLNEQFF. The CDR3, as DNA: TGTGCCACCAGCAGAGAAAGCGGGAGTCTGAATGAGCAGTTCTTC. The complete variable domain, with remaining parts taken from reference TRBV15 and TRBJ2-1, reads DAMVIQNPRYQVTQFGKPVTLSCSQTLNHNVMYWYQQKSSQAPKLLFHYYDKDFNNEADTPDNFQSRRPNTSFCFLDIRSPGLGDTAMYLCATSRESGSLNEQFFGPGTRLTVL.

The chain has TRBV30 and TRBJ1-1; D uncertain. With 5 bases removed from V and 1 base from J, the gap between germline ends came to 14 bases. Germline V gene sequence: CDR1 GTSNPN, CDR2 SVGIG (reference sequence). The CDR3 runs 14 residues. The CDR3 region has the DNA TGTGCCTGGGGATTGGCGTGGGGGAACACTGAAGCTTTCTTT. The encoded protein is CAWGLAWGNTEAFF.

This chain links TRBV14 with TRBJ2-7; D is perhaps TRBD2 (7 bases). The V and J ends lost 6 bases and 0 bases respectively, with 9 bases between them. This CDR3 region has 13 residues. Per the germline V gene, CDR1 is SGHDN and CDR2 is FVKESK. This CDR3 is CASRGGASYEQYF. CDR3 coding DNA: TGTGCCAGCAGAGGGGGGGCCTCCTACGAGCAGTACTTC.

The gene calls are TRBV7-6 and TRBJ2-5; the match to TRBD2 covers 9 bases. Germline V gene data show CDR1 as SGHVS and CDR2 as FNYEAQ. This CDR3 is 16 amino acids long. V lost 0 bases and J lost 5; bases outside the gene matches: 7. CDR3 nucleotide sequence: TGTGCCAGCAGCTTAGCGGGACTTGCGGGGGGGGAGACCCAGTACTTC. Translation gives CASSLAGLAGGETQYF.

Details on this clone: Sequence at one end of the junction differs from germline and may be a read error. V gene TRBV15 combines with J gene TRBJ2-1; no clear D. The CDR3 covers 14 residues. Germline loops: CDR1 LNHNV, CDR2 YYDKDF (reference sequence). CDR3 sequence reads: CATSRDLSSNEQFF. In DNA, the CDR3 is TGTGCCACCAGCAGAGATCTCTCCTCCAATGAGCAGTTCTTC.

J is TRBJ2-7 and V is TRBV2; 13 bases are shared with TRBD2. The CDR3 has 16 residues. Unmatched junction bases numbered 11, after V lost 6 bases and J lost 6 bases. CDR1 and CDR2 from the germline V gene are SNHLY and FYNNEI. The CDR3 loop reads CASRLRLAGGPREQYF. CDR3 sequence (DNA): TGTGCCAGCAGGCTGAGACTAGCGGGAGGCCCCCGCGAGCAGTACTTC. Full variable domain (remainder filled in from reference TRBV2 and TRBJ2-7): EPEVTQTPSHQVTQMGQEVILRCVPISNHLYFYWYRQILGQKVEFLVSFYNNEISEKSEIFDDQFSVERPDGSNFTLKIRSTKLEDSAMYFCASRLRLAGGPREQYFGPGTRLTVT.

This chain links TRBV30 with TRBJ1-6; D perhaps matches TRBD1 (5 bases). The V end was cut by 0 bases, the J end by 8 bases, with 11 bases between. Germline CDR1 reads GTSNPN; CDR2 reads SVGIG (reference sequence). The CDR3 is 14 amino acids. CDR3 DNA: TGTGCCTGGAGTGTGTGGGACCTGGATTCACCCCTCCACTTT. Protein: CAWSVWDLDSPLHF.

The CDR3 DNA follows: TGTGCTAGTGGTTTTGTCAGAGGTAGCGGGAGCTTGGGCTCCTACAATGAGCAGTTCTTC. Translation: CASGFVRGSGSLGSYNEQFF. V gene TRBV12-5 combines with J gene TRBJ2-1; 9 nucleotides match TRBD2. Germline values: CDR1 LGHNT, CDR2 FRNRAP. With 3 bases clipped from V and 0 bases from J, the junction kept 15 bases outside the gene matches. The CDR3 contains 20 residues.